These 19 T cell receptor beta chains share one sample of origin, sequenced in a study of T cells in Graves' hyperthyroidism and ophthalmopathy. Using RNA transcripts as the source, TCR beta CDR3 regions were amplified. With the HTBI primer set, the TCR CDR3 went through a first round of RT-PCR. TCRdb re-analysed the multiplex PCR reads in MiXCR, keeping a single row per CDR3 protein. Counted here are hundreds of thousands of distinct CDR3 sequences, 15% to 19% occurring once; the ten biggest clones make up 14%. Sequencing used blood. Receptors originate from a woman aged 18-29 years with Graves' hyperthyroidism.

The V call is TRBV28, the J call TRBJ1-6; TRBD1 matches at 12 bases. Germline CDR1 MDHEN, CDR2 SYDVKM. The CDR3 runs 15 residues. V was clipped by 6 bases and J by 10 bases; unmatched bases: 7. The CDR3 sequence: CASRGRDRGPSPLHF. CDR3 sequence (DNA): TGTGCCAGCAGGGGGCGGGACAGGGGGCCATCACCCCTCCACTTT.

This clonotype was picked up a small number of times. CDR3 loop: CASSYSEVTGELFF. In DNA, the CDR3 is TGTGCCAGCAGTTACTCAGAAGTCACCGGGGAGCTGTTTTTT. The V and J genes are TRBV6-2 or TRBV6-3 and TRBJ2-2; D gene unclear. Trimming shortened V by 0 bases and J by 4 bases, and 6 bases separated the two germline ends. Germline CDR1 and CDR2: MNHEY and SVGEGT. CDR3 length: 14 residues.

This clonotype was counted ten times or more. The chain has TRBV6-1 and TRBJ1-1; 9 nucleotides line up with TRBD1. The V and J ends lost 10 bases and 1 base, in that order; junction bases with no gene match: 4. Germline CDR1 reads MNHNS; CDR2 reads SASEGT. The CDR3 extends over 13 amino acids. DNA for the CDR3: TGTGCCACTTGGACAGGGGAGAACACTGAAGCTTTCTTT. It specifies CATWTGENTEAFF.

This chain uses TRBV27 with TRBJ2-5, with 11 bases identical to TRBD2. Germline V gene sequence: CDR1 MNHEY, CDR2 SMNVEV (reference sequence). CDR3 size: 15 residues. V shed 8 bases and J 2 bases; nucleotides not matched to a gene: 7. The CDR3 DNA reads as TGTGCCAGCGGGGGACTAGCGGACCGTCAAGAGACCCAGTACTTC. This codes for CASGGLADRQETQYF.

The J gene is TRBJ1-5, the V gene TRBV20-1, with D unclear. V lost 0 bases, J lost 5 bases, and 8 bases lay in between. From germline, CDR1 is DFQATT and CDR2 SNEGSKA (reference sequence). The CDR3 has 13 residues. CDR3 DNA: TGCAGTGCTAGAGAGGGGTCATATCAGCCCCAGCATTTT. It yields the protein CSAREGSYQPQHF.

Concerning this clonotype itself: This may stem from a read error, because a much larger clone lies one nucleotide away. V and J are TRBV5-1 and TRBJ1-5; unclear D gene. CDR3 length: 15 amino acids. Germline-derived CDR1 and CDR2 are SGHRS and YFSETQ. The CDR3 sequence is CAGSLNSNSNQPQHF. CDR3 DNA sequence: TGCGCCGGCAGCTTGAACAGCAATAGCAATCAGCCCCAGCATTTT.

This clonotype came up many times. This chain joins TRBV3-1 and TRBJ2-7; 10 bases line up with TRBD1. From germline, CDR1 is LGHDT and CDR2 YNNKEL (reference sequence). CDR3 length: 15 residues. V shed 0 bases, J shed 5 bases, and the junction held 4 bases outside the gene matches. CDR3 nucleotide sequence: TGTGCCAGCAGCCAAGACGGACAGGGGGTGGACGAGCAGTACTTC. Amino acids: CASSQDGQGVDEQYF.

The V gene is TRBV7-2, the J gene TRBJ2-7; TRBD2 matches 10 bases. Germline lookup yields CDR1 SGHTA and CDR2 FQGNSA. The CDR3 spans 15 residues. Germline trimming cut 5 bases from V and 1 base from J; bases unmatched to any gene: 5. The CDR3 DNA is TGTGCCAGCAGCACCCAGCGGGGGGGGTCCTACGAGCAGTACTTC. Translating gives CASSTQRGGSYEQYF.

This clonotype was detected a few times. V and J are TRBV24-1 and TRBJ2-7; D perhaps matches TRBD1 (5 bases). CDR3 size: 13 residues. Trimming pared 3 bases from V and 7 bases from J, leaving 12 bases between. The V gene's germline CDR1 is KGHDR and CDR2 SFDVKD. As DNA, the CDR3 is TGTGCCACCAGTGATGGGGCGGCGAGTGAGCAGTACTTC. Its protein is CATSDGAASEQYF.

The table lists this clonotype with many counts. This chain uses TRBV28 with TRBJ1-2, with D uncertain. The CDR3 extends over 15 amino acids. Germline loops: CDR1 MDHEN, CDR2 SYDVKM. V shed 3 bases and J shed 4 bases, with 15 bases lying between them. The CDR3 loop is CASSLAARAAYGYTF. In nucleotides, the CDR3 is TGTGCCAGCAGTTTGGCGGCTAGGGCAGCCTATGGCTACACCTTC.

The table lists this clonotype with many counts. V usage is TRBV3-1 and J usage is TRBJ1-6; D call uncertain. V lost 6 bases and J 3 bases, leaving 3 bases between the germline ends. CDR1 is LGHDT, CDR2 YNNKEL, per germline (reference sequence). CDR3 length: 12 residues. The CDR3 spells CASRFYNSPLHF. The CDR3 region has the DNA TGTGCCAGCAGGTTCTATAATTCACCCCTCCACTTT.

In this sample, this clonotype turned up many times. The J gene is TRBJ1-5, the V gene TRBV5-1; D ambiguous. CDR1 and CDR2 from the germline V gene are SGHRS and YFSETQ. V gave up 0 bases and J gave up 2 bases, with 12 bases separating them. This CDR3 is built from 16 residues. This chain's CDR3 is CASSLGVMDRNQPQHF. CDR3 nucleotide sequence: TGCGCCAGCAGCTTGGGGGTGATGGATCGCAATCAGCCCCAGCATTTT.

This clonotype was counted between two and nine times. The rearrangement uses TRBV7-9 and TRBJ1-3, with D uncertain. Germline-derived CDR1 and CDR2 are SEHNR and FQNEAQ (reference sequence). This CDR3 is 14 amino acids long. Trimming pared 4 bases from V and 8 bases from J, leaving 15 bases between. The CDR3 is CASSSVQVPYTIYF. Written as DNA, the CDR3 is TGTGCCAGCAGCTCCGTCCAGGTTCCGTACACCATATATTTT.

This clonotype was seen at least ten times. The V gene is TRBV28, the J gene TRBJ1-1; D might be TRBD1 (5 bases). Germline V gene lookup returns CDR1 MDHEN and CDR2 SYDVKM. V gave up 1 base and J gave up 8 bases, with 11 bases separating them. The CDR3 length is 13 residues. The CDR3 DNA sequence: TGTGCCAGCAGTTTATTAGACAACAGGGAAGCTTTCTTT. This encodes CASSLLDNREAFF.

This clonotype was seen at least ten times. The rearrangement links TRBV6-1 to TRBJ1-5, with D perhaps TRBD1 (5 bases). Germline loops: CDR1 MNHNS, CDR2 SASEGT. The CDR3 totals 14 residues. Trimming cost V 7 bases and J 2 bases, with 12 bases left between them. This CDR3 reads CASTGSGGNQPQHF. Here the CDR3 DNA reads TGTGCCAGCACAGGGTCGGGGGGCAATCAGCCCCAGCATTTT.

This clonotype was counted between two and nine times. A read error may be the cause here, since a much bigger clone is one base away. The chain carries TRBV20-1 and TRBJ2-7; unclear D gene. Germline assignment: CDR1 DFQATT and CDR2 SNEGSKA (reference sequence). The CDR3 contains 11 residues. The CDR3 coding sequence is TGCAGTGTTAGAGCATCCTACGAGCAGTACTTC. Its protein is CSVRASYEQYF.

In this sample, this clonotype turned up a few times. Because it lacks the conserved phenylalanine or tryptophan at the end, this CDR3 is likely a read error. The chain employs TRBV11-2 and TRBJ2-1, with 7 bases lining up with TRBD2. Germline values: CDR1 SGHAT, CDR2 FQNNGV. CDR3 length equals 14 residues. The junction had 8 bases not matched to a gene; V was cut back by 7 bases and J by 5 bases. CDR3 coding DNA: TGTGCCAGCATGCATAGCGGGCCAAACAATGAGCAGTTCCTC. Encoded protein: CASMHSGPNNEQFL.

In this sample, this clonotype turned up a few times. The chain is built from TRBV6-1 and TRBJ2-6; no clear D gene. V was trimmed by 7 bases and J by 0 bases, leaving 16 bases between them. There are 17 residues in the CDR3. CDR1 MNHNS and CDR2 SASEGT come from the germline V gene. In nucleotides, the CDR3 is TGTGCCAGCACCCCCTCCCATATCGGCTCTGGGGCCAACGTCCTGACTTTC. This encodes CASTPSHIGSGANVLTF.

V gene TRBV9 combines with J gene TRBJ2-3; 11 bases align to TRBD1. The CDR3 is 16 residues long. Unmatched junction bases numbered 8, after V lost 3 bases and J lost 5 bases. From germline, CDR1 is SGDLS and CDR2 YYNGEE. For the CDR3, the DNA is TGTGCCAGCAGCGCCAGGACAGGGGGCATTGGAGATACGCAGTATTTT. It is translated as CASSARTGGIGDTQYF.